What follows is one T cell receptor beta chain and its context. Nothing much larger sits one base from this clone, and base qualities are not available. The data stem from a study of T cells after yellow fever vaccination (dated by TCRdb to about 2019). In terms of the full investigation: The SMART-Seq v4 Ultra Low Input RNA kit was used to prepare libraries from fractions with low cell numbers. To track T-cell clones before and after primary and booster YFV17D yellow fever vaccination, bulk TCR alpha and beta repertoires were sequenced longitudinally. Two healthy male donors, one aged 18 to 30 and one aged 30 to 40 years, made up the cohort. Bulk PBMC replicates and cell subsets were isolated from blood drawn at multiple timepoints before and after both primary and secondary immunization.

The treatment or condition label for this specimen denotes: live attenuated yellow fever vaccine strain. A standard Ficoll-Paque protocol was used to isolate PBMCs from peripheral blood. Epitope-specific CD8 T cells were sorted using a dextramer loaded with the yellow fever NS4B epitope peptide, with anti-CD3 and anti-CD8 staining. RNA was extracted with TriZol from bulk PBMCs, CD4 and CD8 fractions, and dextramer-positive and dextramer-negative fractions. The CDR3, from cysteine to phenylalanine, totals 14 residues. Solely the CDR3 DNA is kept, with 42 bases framed from the first base. The germline V gene (reference sequence) specifies SGHNT as CDR1 and YYREEE as CDR2. V gives up 4 bases and J gives up 0 bases, and the segment between their germline ends measures 11 bases. TCR cDNA was synthesized by 5'RACE template switching, through which a universal primer site and unique molecular identifiers were introduced. cDNA synthesis was primed from both the TCR alpha and TCR beta constant segments. Library amplification involved two PCR steps, and the second step added sample barcodes and sequencing adapters. Sequencing of libraries was done on Illumina HiSeq 2500 (2x100 bp) or NovaSeq (2x150 bp). Processing in the source paper ran as follows. Reads were demultiplexed and collapsed into UMI consensus sequences with MIGEC, and V(D)J alignment was performed with MiXCR. Using edgeR on replicate PBMC samples, clonotypes were called vaccine-responding if FDR was below 0.01 and the log2 fold change was above 5 up to day 15. Bulk clonotypes were assigned CD4 or CD8 identity according to which sequenced CD4 or CD8 repertoire held them at higher abundance. NS4B-specific clonotypes were defined as those at least 10-fold enriched in dextramer-positive over dextramer-negative fractions; CD4-biased clonotypes were excluded. TCRdb applied fastp at Q25 and MiXCR to the public reads, then kept only in-frame beta chains. Each entry merges the rows of one CDR3 protein and shows their most common DNA and genes. What appears here as the V and J calls and clone size reflects TCRdb's work, not the paper's. The sample has about 85,000 distinct CDR3 sequences on record, 10% to 15% of them singletons. Clones ranked in the top ten supply just under 25% of the sample.

The full study reports these points: A small share of clonotypes occurred in both CD4 and CD8 compartments, likely arising from convergent recombination. Most clones expanded after primary vaccination (96% of CD4 and roughly 90% of CD8) were re-detected after the booster, suggesting that broad memory maintenance occurred. Computational filtering was needed because FACS-sorted repertoires could contain abundant contaminating clonotypes from the bulk population. Only two donors were included in the study, so the extent to which the findings can be generalized is limited. Compared with the primary T-cell response, the secondary T-cell response was faster but weaker, reaching its peak on day 5 rather than on day 15.

The TCR was taken from a man younger than 35 who received the YFV17D yellow fever vaccine. Here the sequenced sample was CD8+ T cells not binding an NS4B(214-222) dextramer, sorted from PBMCs, taken roughly 20 days after the first yellow fever vaccination. Explained via the paper, the cell subset or site label denotes: NS4B epitope dextramer-negative CD8 T cells. The chain uses TRBV5-4 and TRBJ2-7; TRBD2 is possibly the D segment (6 matching bases). The encoded CDR3 is CASSRRGNSYEQYF. DNA sequence: TGTGCCAGCAGCCGTCGGGGGAACTCCTACGAGCAGTACTTC.